This entry lists 21 T cell receptor beta chains sequenced from one sample in a study of blood T cell repertoires in acute mononucleosis. Here immunoSEQ multiplex PCR was the method, and the copy in TCRdb shows in-frame clones only, minus some. The sample shows around 2,000 clones, 25% to 30% of them seen only once. Time point specified: acute infectious mononucleosis, at clinical presentation within 2 weeks of symptom onset (visit 1). Specimen: EBV YVL epitope tetramer+ CD8+ T cells sorted from PBMCs, collected during acute infectious mononucleosis. The subset was: CD8 T cells binding a tetramer with EBV BRLF1 109-117 peptide (YVL-BR). These receptors were collected from a young woman with infectious mononucleosis caused by EBV.

This clone appeared a single time. Additional DNA sequences in this sample encode the identical CDR3. The genes are TRBV29-1 and TRBJ2-1, with 13 bases fitting TRBD2. The CDR3 is 20 residues long. The junction had 17 bases not matched to a gene; V was cut back by 6 bases and J by 0 bases. Germline V gene sequence: CDR1 SQVTM, CDR2 ANQGSEA. CDR3 loop: CSVGGTGGTSGAYSYNEQFF. The CDR3 bases are TGCAGCGTAGGAGGGACAGGGGGGACTAGCGGGGCATACTCCTACAATGAGCAGTTCTTC.

Concerning this clone: With only one base between it and a far larger clone, this is likely a read error. The CDR3, as DNA: TGTGCCAGCAGCCAACCCTTAGCGGGATCCCACGAGCAGTACTTC. It yields the protein CASSQPLAGSHEQYF. This chain links TRBV11-2 with TRBJ2-7; 8 bases are shared with TRBD2. The V segment lost 5 bases and the J segment 5 bases; nucleotides outside the gene matches: 11. Germline V gene data show CDR1 as SGHAT and CDR2 as FQNNGV. The CDR3 contains 15 residues.

This chain uses TRBV28 with TRBJ1-5; D perhaps matches TRBD1 (6 bases). The length of the CDR3 is 15 residues. In germline, CDR1 is MDHEN, CDR2 SYDVKM. V gave up 3 bases and J gave up 15 bases, with 24 bases separating them. The CDR3 is CASSFLLGGAQALHF. CDR3 coding DNA: TGTGCCAGCAGTTTCCTTCTGGGGGGGGCTCAGGCCCTGCATTTT.

The table lists this clone with a few counts. This sequence is one base from a far larger clone and is likely a read error. The chain combines TRBV29-1 with TRBJ2-4, with 13 positions matching TRBD2. The germline V gene encodes CDR1 SQVTM and CDR2 ANQGSEA. This CDR3 region has 21 residues. Trimming removed 6 bases from V and 13 bases from J; junction bases left unmatched: 33. The CDR3, as DNA: TGCAGCGTAGGAGGGACAGGGTCCGGGACTAGCGGGGCATACTCCTACAATGAGCAGTACTTC. This encodes CSVGGTGSGTSGAYSYNEQYF.

About this clone: This specimen includes other DNA sequences encoding the same CDR3. The V and J genes are TRBV29-1 and TRBJ2-1; TRBD2 aligns across 12 bases. This CDR3 region has 21 residues. J gave up 0 bases and V 6 bases, and 21 bases lay outside the gene matches. Germline V lookup: CDR1 SQVTM, CDR2 ANQGSEA. The CDR3 coding sequence is TGCAGCGTAGGAGGTACAGGGTCCGGGACTAGCGGGTCATACTCCTACAATGAGCAGTTCTTC. It translates to CSVGGTGSGTSGSYSYNEQFF.

The rearrangement links TRBV7-8 to TRBJ2-7; D is unclear. Trimming took 2 bases from V and 6 from J, leaving 11 bases between them. CDR1 is SGHVS and CDR2 is FQNEAQ in the germline V gene. The CDR3 covers 13 residues. CDR3 residues: CASSLLPTGEQYF. For the CDR3, the DNA is TGTGCCAGCAGCTTACTCCCCACGGGCGAGCAGTACTTC.

The genes are TRBV30 and TRBJ2-1, with 11 bases identical to TRBD2. The CDR3 totals 15 residues. Germline assignment: CDR1 GTSNPN and CDR2 SVGIG (reference sequence). V gave up 8 bases and J gave up 4 bases; unmatched junction bases: 10. As DNA, the CDR3 is TGTGCCAGCAGACAACTAGCGGGAGAGTACAATGAGCAGTTCTTC. Protein: CASRQLAGEYNEQFF.

This clone has only one observation. This chain connects TRBV6-6 to TRBJ1-2; D is ambiguous. Trimming removed 6 bases at V and 11 bases at J, with 22 bases between. This CDR3 is built from 14 residues. Looked up from germline, CDR1 is MNHNY and CDR2 is SVGAGI (reference sequence). In nucleotides, the CDR3 is TGTGCCAGCAGGCCGGCTATGGGAGGAGGGAAGTACACCTTC. The encoded protein is CASRPAMGGGKYTF.

As to this clone: A read error is the likely source, as a far larger clone sits one nucleotide away. Other DNA variants within this sample encode the same CDR3. The chain carries TRBV27 and TRBJ1-1, with TRBD1 matching 7 bases. The CDR3 is 16 residues long. Germline assignment: CDR1 MNHEY and CDR2 SMNVEV (reference sequence). The CDR3 loop reads CASSFLGQTMNSEAFF. The DNA for the CDR3 is TGTGCCAGCAGTTTTCTGGGACAGACAATGAACAGTGAAGCTTTCTTT.

The table lists this clone with many counts. One end of the junction is discordant with germline, which a read error may explain. The gene calls are TRBV10-3 and TRBJ1-2; no clear D. Germline V gives CDR1 ENHRY, CDR2 SYGVKD. CDR3 length equals 12 residues. Here the CDR3 reads CASSYIGVGYTF. CDR3 coding DNA: TGTGCCAGCAGTTATATCGGGGTTGGCTACACCTTC.

This rearrangement joins TRBV5-6 to TRBJ2-1, with D perhaps TRBD1 or TRBD2 (5 bases each). The length of the CDR3 is 14 residues. Germline V gene lookup returns CDR1 SGHDT and CDR2 YYEEEE. Trimming stripped 10 bases from V and 4 bases from J, with 18 bases between. The CDR3 sequence is CACQPGPGYNEQFF. CDR3 DNA: TGTGCCTGCCAACCGGGACCCGGGTACAATGAGCAGTTCTTC.

This clone showed up just a few times. The CDR3 does not close with the conserved phenylalanine or tryptophan, likely indicating a read error. It is unclear where the CDR3 begins or ends on the DNA, so no DNA is shown, and the CDR3 is as TCRdb lists it. The chain carries TRBV28 and TRBJ1-5. The CDR3 has 14 amino acids, counting both end residues. Germline V lookup: CDR1 MDHEN, CDR2 SYDVKM. This CDR3 reads CASSFLLGGAQPQH.

The chain combines TRBV6-5 with TRBJ2-1; TRBD2 matches at 10 bases. The CDR3 has 15 amino acids. The V and J ends lost 6 bases and 6 bases, in that order; junction bases with no gene match: 8. Germline CDR1 is MNHEY and CDR2 is SVGAGI. This chain's CDR3 is CASRQLAGECNEQFF. CDR3 DNA sequence: TGTGCCAGCAGACAGCTAGCGGGAGAGTGCAATGAGCAGTTCTTC.

The chain combines TRBV5-6 with TRBJ2-1; possible D gene TRBD1, 5 bases. V was shortened by 6 bases and J by 0 bases, with 10 bases between the two germline ends. Germline CDR1 reads SGHDT; CDR2 reads YYEEEE. This CDR3 region has 14 residues. CDR3 sequence reads: CASTTASSYNEQFF. DNA of the CDR3: TGTGCCAGCACGACAGCGAGCTCCTACAATGAGCAGTTCTTC.

This clone was seen ten or more times. The chain joins TRBV6-5 to TRBJ1-5, with D hard to call. This CDR3 is 12 amino acids long. In germline, CDR1 is MNHEY, CDR2 SVGAGI. Trimming took off 2 bases at V and 7 bases at J, with 6 bases between the two ends. This CDR3 is CASSYQTQPQHF. Written as DNA, the CDR3 is TGTGCCAGCAGTTACCAGACCCAGCCCCAGCATTTT.

Only a few counts were recorded for this clone. The chain carries TRBV28 and TRBJ1-5; D may be TRBD1 (6 bases). CDR3 length equals 15 residues. The germline V gene encodes CDR1 MDHEN and CDR2 SYDVKM. Trimming took off 3 bases at V and 6 bases at J, with 15 bases between the two ends. The CDR3 reads CASSFPSGGAQPQHF. Here the CDR3 DNA reads TGTGCCAGCAGTTTTCCTTCTGGGGGGGCTCAGCCCCAGCATTTT.

The V call is TRBV29-1, the J call TRBJ2-1; 14 bases map to TRBD2. Germline values: CDR1 SQVTM, CDR2 ANQGSEA. This CDR3 is built from 17 residues. CDR3 nucleotides: TGCTGGGTGGGTGGGACTAGCGGGAGTATGTCCTACAATGAGCAGTTCTTC. Its protein product is CWVGGTSGSMSYNEQFF.

This chain uses TRBV30 with TRBJ2-1, with no clear D. The V end was cut by 8 bases, the J end by 7 bases, with 21 bases between. The germline V gene encodes CDR1 GTSNPN and CDR2 SVGIG (reference sequence). The CDR3 contains 14 residues. This CDR3 reads CASSPNLGLNEQFF. The CDR3 DNA sequence: TGTGCCAGCAGCCCGAATCTCGGGTTGAATGAGCAGTTCTTC.

This clone was picked up a small number of times. The chain uses TRBV28 and TRBJ2-3, with D hard to call. V was clipped by 4 bases and J by 0 bases, with 14 bases between them. There are 16 residues in the CDR3. Germline-derived CDR1 and CDR2 are MDHEN and SYDVKM. In DNA, the CDR3 is TGTGCCAGCAGTTCACTACACCAGCCTAGCACAGATACGCAGTATTTT. Its protein product is CASSSLHQPSTDTQYF.

The rearrangement joins TRBV6-9 to TRBJ1-2, with unresolved D. CDR3 length equals 15 residues. Germline V gene sequence: CDR1 MNHGY, CDR2 SVAAGI. V lost 6 bases to trimming and J lost 6 bases, with 20 bases between them. The DNA for the CDR3 is TGTGCCAGCAGGCCGGCTATGGGAGGAGGGAATGGCTACACCTTC. This encodes CASRPAMGGGNGYTF.

By share, this clone counts as medium-sized. This chain uses TRBV11-2 with TRBJ2-1; no reliable D call. This CDR3 comprises 15 residues. Germline V CDR1 and CDR2: SGHAT, FQNNGV. The germline V and J ends were trimmed by 0 bases and 0 bases, with 6 bases remaining between them. The DNA for the CDR3 is TGTGCCAGCAGCTTAGATATACTCTCCTACAATGAGCAGTTCTTC. Residues: CASSLDILSYNEQFF. Together with reference TRBV11-2 and TRBJ2-1, the CDR3 gives the full variable domain: EAGVAQSPRYKIIEKRQSVAFWCNPISGHATLYWYQQILGQGPKLLIQFQNNGVVDDSQLPKDRFSAERLKGVDSTLKIQPAKLEDSAVYLCASSLDILSYNEQFFGPGTRLTVL.